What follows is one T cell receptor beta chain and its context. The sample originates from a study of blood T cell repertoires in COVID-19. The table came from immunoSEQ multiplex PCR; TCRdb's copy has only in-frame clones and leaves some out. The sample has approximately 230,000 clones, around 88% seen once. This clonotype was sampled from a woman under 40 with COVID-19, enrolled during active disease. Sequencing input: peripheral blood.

The CDR3 sequence: CASSRGQGLNSPLHF. The CDR3 DNA sequence: TGTGCCAGCAGCCGAGGACAGGGTCTTAATTCACCCCTCCACTTT. This chain joins TRBV14 and TRBJ1-6, with 8 bases aligning to TRBD1. J lost 6 bases, V lost 4 bases, and 5 bases had no gene match. This CDR3 spans 15 amino acids. The germline CDR1 and CDR2 sequences are SGHDN and FVKESK.